The TCR beta chain under discussion was sequenced for a study of blood T cell repertoires in COVID-19. As for the study in general: Samples representing acute and convalescent COVID-19 were sourced from the United States, Italy and Spain.

The germline V gene encodes CDR1 SGHVS and CDR2 FQNEAQ. CDR3 length equals 12 residues. In the original workflow: Reference gene primer amplification gave estimated nucleated cell counts. This table comes from immunoSEQ multiplex PCR, and its TCRdb copy is limited to in-frame clones, with some not included. Clonal size and the V and J genes are those of that table, whereas D and trimming came from the DNA. The repertoire holds fewer than 35,000 clones, with over 75% as singletons. For this clone: One end of the junction varies from germline; a read error may be responsible.

The sequence came from a man older than 75 with active COVID-19. The chain combines TRBV7-8 with TRBJ1-3, with a weak D call TRBD1 (6 bases). The sequenced sample consisted of peripheral blood. As DNA, the CDR3 is TGCCCACTGGGACATGCCGGAAACACCATATATTTT. Translated: CPLGHAGNTIYF.